This TCR beta chain was captured by sequencing in a study of blood T cell repertoires in COVID-19. Study-level background: Spain, Italy and the United States supplied samples that represented acute and convalescent COVID-19. PBMCs, B-cell-depleted T cells, or T cells provided the cDNA or gDNA that made up the material.

Only one count was recorded for this clone. The assay was immunoSEQ multiplex PCR, and TCRdb's table has in-frame clones only and misses some. The data hold some 260,000 clones, with about 90% observed a single time. Per germline, CDR1 LGHDT and CDR2 YNNKEL (reference sequence). Trimming took 4 bases from V and 5 from J, leaving 14 bases between them. The CDR3 is 14 residues long. Sequencing used peripheral blood. The chain is built from TRBV3-1 (or the pseudogene TRBV3-2) and TRBJ2-5; maybe TRBD1 (6 bases). The clonotype originates from an older man with acute or convalescent COVID-19. The CDR3 DNA sequence: TGTGCCAGCAGCCCCCGATCAGGGGTGGAGACCCAGTACTTC. This translates into CASSPRSGVETQYF.